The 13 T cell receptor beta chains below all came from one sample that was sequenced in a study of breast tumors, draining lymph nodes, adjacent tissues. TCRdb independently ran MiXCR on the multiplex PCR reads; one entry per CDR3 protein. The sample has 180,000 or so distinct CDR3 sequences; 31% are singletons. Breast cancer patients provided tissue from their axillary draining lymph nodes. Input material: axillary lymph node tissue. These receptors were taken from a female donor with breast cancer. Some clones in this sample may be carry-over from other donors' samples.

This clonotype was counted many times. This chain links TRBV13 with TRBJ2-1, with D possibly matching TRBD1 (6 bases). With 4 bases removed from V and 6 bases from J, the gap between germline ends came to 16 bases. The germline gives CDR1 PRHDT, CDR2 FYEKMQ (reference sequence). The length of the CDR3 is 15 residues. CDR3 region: CASSSRDTPINEQFF. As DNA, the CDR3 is TGTGCCAGCAGCTCCCGGGACACCCCAATCAATGAGCAGTTCTTC.

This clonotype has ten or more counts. The CDR3: CSARRDRGFVGHEQYF. CDR3 coding DNA: TGCAGTGCTCGCCGGGACAGGGGGTTTGTCGGGCACGAGCAGTACTTC. The rearrangement uses TRBV20-1 and TRBJ2-7; TRBD1 aligns across 11 bases. V dropped 5 bases and J dropped 5; count of bases not matched to a gene: 14. Germline V gives CDR1 DFQATT, CDR2 SNEGSKA (reference sequence). The CDR3 totals 16 residues.

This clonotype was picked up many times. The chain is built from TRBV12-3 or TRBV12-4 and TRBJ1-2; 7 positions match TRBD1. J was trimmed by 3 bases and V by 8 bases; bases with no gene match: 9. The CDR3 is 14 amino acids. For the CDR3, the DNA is TGTGCCAGCCAAAGACAGGGCGGGTACTATGGCTACACCTTC. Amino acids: CASQRQGGYYGYTF.

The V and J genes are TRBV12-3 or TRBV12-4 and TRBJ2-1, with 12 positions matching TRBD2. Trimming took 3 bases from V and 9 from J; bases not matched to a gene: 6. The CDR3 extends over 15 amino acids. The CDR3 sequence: CASSFLAGGRGEQFF. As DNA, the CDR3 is TGTGCCAGCAGTTTCCTAGCGGGAGGGCGGGGTGAGCAGTTCTTC.

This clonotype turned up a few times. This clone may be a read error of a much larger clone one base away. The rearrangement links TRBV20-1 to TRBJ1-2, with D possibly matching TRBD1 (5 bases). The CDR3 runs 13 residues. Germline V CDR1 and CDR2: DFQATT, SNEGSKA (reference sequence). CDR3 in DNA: TGCAGTGCAGTCCCAGGGTCGAACTATGCCTACACCTTC. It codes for CSAVPGSNYAYTF.

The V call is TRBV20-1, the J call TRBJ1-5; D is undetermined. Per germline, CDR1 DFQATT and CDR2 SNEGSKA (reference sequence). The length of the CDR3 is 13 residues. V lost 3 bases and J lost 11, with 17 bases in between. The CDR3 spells CSARAPVGETQHF. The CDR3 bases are TGCAGTGCTAGGGCTCCTGTGGGAGAGACCCAGCATTTT.

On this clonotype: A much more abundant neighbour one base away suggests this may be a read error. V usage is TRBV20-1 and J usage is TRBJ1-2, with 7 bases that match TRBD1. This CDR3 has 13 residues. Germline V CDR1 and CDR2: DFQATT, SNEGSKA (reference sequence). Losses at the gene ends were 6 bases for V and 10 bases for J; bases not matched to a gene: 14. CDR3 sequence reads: CSARTGVGDAYTF. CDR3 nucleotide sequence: TGCAGTGCACGAACAGGGGTCGGCGATGCCTACACCTTC.

DNA for the CDR3: TGTGCCAGCAGTACGACAAGCGGGAGGGAGGGTTTTTCCTACAATGAGCAGTTCTTC. Translation gives CASSTTSGREGFSYNEQFF. The rearrangement joins TRBV6-4 to TRBJ2-1; 10 bases are shared with TRBD2. The V segment lost 5 bases and the J segment 1 base; nucleotides outside the gene matches: 14. Germline CDR1 MRHNA, CDR2 SNTAGT. The CDR3 has 19 amino acids.

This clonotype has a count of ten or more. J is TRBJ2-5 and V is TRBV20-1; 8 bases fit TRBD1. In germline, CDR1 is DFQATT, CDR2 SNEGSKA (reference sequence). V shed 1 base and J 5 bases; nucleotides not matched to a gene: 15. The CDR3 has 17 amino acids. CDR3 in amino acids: CSARVGQEPTPLETQYF. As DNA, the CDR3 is TGCAGTGCTAGAGTGGGACAGGAGCCTACTCCCCTGGAGACCCAGTACTTC.

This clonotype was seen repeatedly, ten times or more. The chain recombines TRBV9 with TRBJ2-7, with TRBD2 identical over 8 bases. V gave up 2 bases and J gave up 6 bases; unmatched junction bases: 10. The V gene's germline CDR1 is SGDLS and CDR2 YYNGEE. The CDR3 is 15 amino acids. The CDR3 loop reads CASSVTGGPDSEQYF. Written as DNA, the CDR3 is TGTGCCAGCAGCGTTACGGGGGGGCCAGATAGCGAGCAGTACTTC.

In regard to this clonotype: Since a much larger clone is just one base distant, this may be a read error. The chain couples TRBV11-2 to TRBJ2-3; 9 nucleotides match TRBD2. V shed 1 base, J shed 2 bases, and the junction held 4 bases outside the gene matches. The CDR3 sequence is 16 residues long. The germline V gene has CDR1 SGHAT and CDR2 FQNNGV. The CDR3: CASSLGGLAYTDTQYF. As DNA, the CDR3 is TGTGCCAGCAGCTTAGGAGGACTAGCGTACACAGATACGCAGTATTTT.

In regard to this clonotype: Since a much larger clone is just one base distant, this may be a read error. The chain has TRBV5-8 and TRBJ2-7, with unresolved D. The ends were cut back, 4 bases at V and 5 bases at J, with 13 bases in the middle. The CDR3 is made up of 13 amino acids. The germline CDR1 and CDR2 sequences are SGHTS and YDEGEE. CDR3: CASSLGPAHEQYF. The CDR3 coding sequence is TGTGCCAGCAGCCTCGGACCAGCCCACGAGCAGTACTTC.

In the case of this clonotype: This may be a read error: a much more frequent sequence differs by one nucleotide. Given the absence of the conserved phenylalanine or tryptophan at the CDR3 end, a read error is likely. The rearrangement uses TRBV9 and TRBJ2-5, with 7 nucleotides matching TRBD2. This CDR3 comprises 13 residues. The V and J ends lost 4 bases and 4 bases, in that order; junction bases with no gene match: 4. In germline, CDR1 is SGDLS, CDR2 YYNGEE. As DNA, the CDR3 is TGTGCCAGCAGCTTCCGGGGGGTAGAGACCCAGTACTCC. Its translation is CASSFRGVETQYS.